What follows are 17 T cell receptor beta chains derived from one specimen sequenced in a study of CD8 T cells in Susac syndrome (dated by TCRdb to between 2017 and 2020). The library was generated by the immunoSEQ multiplex PCR assay. RNA was extracted with the RNeasy kit and about 0.5 to 1 ug was reverse transcribed using random hexamers. Using fastp trimming at Q25 and MiXCR clonotype assembly, TCRdb reanalyzed the public sequencing data and kept in-frame beta chains. CDR3 protein duplicates are merged, each entry listing the most common genes and DNA. Across this sample there are about 150,000 distinct CDR3 sequences, with roughly 94% seen only once. The top ten hold over 0.2% of the sample. The sample consisted of CD8+ T cells from PBMCs. The receptors come from a human donor with multiple sclerosis.

V gene TRBV2 combines with J gene TRBJ1-2; D is unclear. CDR1 and CDR2 from the germline V gene are SNHLY and FYNNEI. The length of the CDR3 is 13 residues. Between the trimmed V and J ends, which lost 9 bases and 4 bases, there was a span of 15 bases. CDR3 DNA: TGTGCCAGGCGGGATCCCACAATCTATGGCTACACCTTC. This codes for CARRDPTIYGYTF.

The rearrangement uses TRBV30 and TRBJ2-7; 10 bases fit TRBD2. J lost 4 bases, V lost 4 bases, and 7 bases had no gene match. The CDR3 has 14 amino acids. The germline V gene has CDR1 GTSNPN and CDR2 SVGIG (reference sequence). CDR3 sequence: CAWKASGGPYEQYF. The CDR3 DNA sequence: TGTGCCTGGAAGGCTAGCGGGGGACCTTACGAGCAGTACTTC.

V and J are TRBV12-3 or TRBV12-4 and TRBJ1-5; D perhaps matches TRBD1 (5 bases). V was shortened by 5 bases and J by 3 bases, with 14 bases between the two germline ends. CDR3 length equals 15 residues. This CDR3 reads CASSDRGGINQPQHF. The CDR3 nucleotides are TGTGCCAGCAGTGACCGGGGGGGAATCAATCAGCCCCAGCATTTT.

J is TRBJ2-7 and V is TRBV7-2; maybe TRBD2 (5 bases). The germline V and J ends were trimmed by 5 bases and 5 bases, with 16 bases remaining between them. Per germline, CDR1 SGHTA and CDR2 FQGNSA. The CDR3 is 14 residues long. CDR3 nucleotide sequence: TGTGCCAGCAGCCCGCTGGACTCTCTCGACGAGCAGTACTTC. It encodes CASSPLDSLDEQYF.

The rearrangement links TRBV27 to TRBJ1-5, with TRBD1 matching 9 bases. Germline assignment: CDR1 MNHEY and CDR2 SMNVEV (reference sequence). J was trimmed by 5 bases and V by 6 bases; bases with no gene match: 5. The CDR3 covers 14 residues. The CDR3 bases are TGTGCCAGCAGGGGACAGGGCGTAGATCAGCCCCAGCATTTT. It yields the protein CASRGQGVDQPQHF.

The chain carries TRBV29-1 and TRBJ1-5, with 9 bases lining up with TRBD1. This CDR3 spans 14 amino acids. V was clipped by 6 bases and J by 2 bases; unmatched bases: 5. Germline loops: CDR1 SQVTM, CDR2 ANQGSEA. CDR3 region: CSVGDRGGNQPQHF. For the CDR3, the DNA is TGCAGCGTGGGAGACAGGGGGGGCAATCAGCCCCAGCATTTT.

This chain uses TRBV7-6 with TRBJ2-7; TRBD1 aligns across 7 bases. V dropped 3 bases and J dropped 3; count of bases not matched to a gene: 14. The germline V gene has CDR1 SGHVS and CDR2 FNYEAQ. This CDR3 has 17 residues. Here the CDR3 reads CASSLMRTGGSNYEQYF. Written as DNA, the CDR3 is TGTGCCAGCAGCTTGATGCGGACAGGAGGCTCCAACTACGAGCAGTACTTC.

The rearrangement uses TRBV13 and TRBJ2-7; 8 nucleotides align to TRBD1. V lost 5 bases and J lost 12; bases outside the gene matches: 18. The V gene's germline CDR1 is PRHDT and CDR2 FYEKMQ (reference sequence). CDR3 size: 15 residues. The CDR3 DNA reads as TGTGCCAGCAGCCTCCTCCGGGACAGGACCTCATTTCCGTACTTC. It specifies CASSLLRDRTSFPYF.

This chain uses TRBV30 with TRBJ2-4; possibly TRBD2 for D (5 bases). Germline V gene data show CDR1 as GTSNPN and CDR2 as SVGIG (reference sequence). Trimming left V 4 bases short and J 9 bases short, with 13 bases between. The CDR3 is made up of 12 amino acids. CDR3 loop: CAWTSPLGIQYF. CDR3 coding DNA: TGTGCCTGGACTAGCCCCCTGGGCATTCAGTACTTC.

The chain has TRBV5-1 and TRBJ1-3; the D gene is possibly TRBD1 (6 bases). The CDR3 runs to 15 residues. CDR1 is SGHRS, CDR2 YFSETQ, per germline. V lost 3 bases and J 4 bases, leaving 14 bases between the germline ends. The CDR3 nucleotides read TGCGCCAGCAGCTCGCATACAGGGTCAGGAAACACCATATATTTT. It specifies CASSSHTGSGNTIYF. Together with reference TRBV5-1 and TRBJ1-3, the CDR3 gives the full variable domain: KAGVTQTPRYLIKTRGQQVTLSCSPISGHRSVSWYQQTPGQGLQFLFEYFSETQRNKGNFPGRFSGRQFSNSRSEMNVSTLELGDSALYLCASSSHTGSGNTIYFGEGSWLTVV.

This chain connects TRBV6-2 or TRBV6-3 to TRBJ1-6; no clear D. Germline values: CDR1 MNHEY, CDR2 SVGEGT. The CDR3 runs 13 residues. Trimming stripped 0 bases from V and 6 bases from J, with 3 bases between. The CDR3 bases are TGTGCCAGCAGTTACTCGGTTAATTCACCCCTCCACTTT. It translates to CASSYSVNSPLHF.

The rearrangement uses TRBV28 and TRBJ1-1; D is undetermined. V gave up 3 bases and J gave up 4 bases, with 6 bases separating them. CDR1 and CDR2 (germline): MDHEN, SYDVKM. The CDR3 covers 12 residues. Written as DNA, the CDR3 is TGTGCCAGCAGTTTTGTAGGCACTGAAGCTTTCTTT. This codes for CASSFVGTEAFF.

The V and J genes are TRBV3-1 and TRBJ2-3, with 7 nucleotides matching TRBD1. This CDR3 is 14 amino acids long. V dropped 2 bases and J dropped 3; count of bases not matched to a gene: 2. CDR1 is LGHDT, CDR2 YNNKEL, per germline (reference sequence). The CDR3 nucleotides read TGTGCCAGCAGCCAAATGACAGGGACAGATACGCAGTATTTT. It translates to CASSQMTGTDTQYF.

This CDR3 reads CSVATGRIEKLFF. The CDR3 DNA follows: TGCAGCGTTGCGACAGGGAGGATTGAAAAACTGTTTTTT. The genes are TRBV29-1 and TRBJ1-4; 7 bases fit TRBD1. The germline V gene has CDR1 SQVTM and CDR2 ANQGSEA. Germline trimming cut 4 bases from V and 7 bases from J; bases unmatched to any gene: 6. The CDR3 length is 13 residues.

The rearrangement joins TRBV6-5 to TRBJ1-6; D is possibly TRBD1 (5 bases). The ends were cut back, 0 bases at V and 13 bases at J, with 10 bases in the middle. CDR1 is MNHEY and CDR2 is SVGAGI in the germline V gene. The CDR3 totals 13 residues. The CDR3 DNA sequence: TGTGCCAGCAGTTACTCGAACGGGGGTCCCCTCCACTTT. This translates into CASSYSNGGPLHF.

The chain is built from TRBV7-9 and TRBJ2-7; no reliable D call. This CDR3 has 14 residues. The germline V gene has CDR1 SEHNR and CDR2 FQNEAQ (reference sequence). The V and J ends lost 5 bases and 4 bases respectively, with 15 bases between them. The CDR3 bases are TGTGCCAGCAGCCCCATTATTTCGTCATACGAGCAGTACTTC. Protein: CASSPIISSYEQYF.

The chain couples TRBV4-1 to TRBJ2-5, with D perhaps matching TRBD1 (6 bases). Germline CDR1 MGHRA, CDR2 YSYEKL. Trimming pared 1 base from V and 3 bases from J, leaving 15 bases between. The CDR3 is 16 amino acids. The CDR3 spells CASSQVGTRTEETQYF. CDR3 bases: TGCGCCAGCAGCCAAGTGGGGACACGGACTGAAGAGACCCAGTACTTC.